The 17 T cell receptor beta chains reported below all come from one sample, sequenced in a study of tumor-infiltrating lymphocytes in primary liver carcinoma. The study extracted blood RNA from unsorted whole blood and also extracted germline DNA. A primer in the constant region served to generate TCR beta cDNA from about 470 ng of total RNA. Libraries covering TCR beta were generated through three nested multiplex PCR rounds (using a slightly modified ARM-PCR). Forward primers for TRBV1-TRBV30 and a C-beta reverse primer served the first two PCR rounds, at approximately 10 cycles each. One entry per CDR3 protein, called by TCRdb with MiXCR from the multiplex PCR reads. The data hold 250,000 to 350,000 distinct CDR3 sequences, with almost 60% observed a single time. The sample was peripheral blood. These receptors were collected from a woman in her 30s with primary liver carcinoma and hepatitis B virus infection.

This chain links TRBV4-3 with TRBJ2-2, with D tentatively TRBD2 (5 bases). With 5 bases removed from V and 1 base from J, the gap between germline ends came to 14 bases. The CDR3 length is 16 residues. Germline loops: CDR1 LGHNA, CDR2 YSLEER. DNA of the CDR3: TGCGCCAGCAGCACACTGTCCGGGGAGAACACCGGGGAGCTGTTTTTT. This encodes CASSTLSGENTGELFF.

About this clonotype: This may be a read error, as it is one base from a much larger clone. Without the conserved terminal phenylalanine or tryptophan, this CDR3 likely stems from a read error. The chain couples TRBV6-5 to TRBJ2-1; 8 nucleotides match TRBD2. Germline V lookup: CDR1 MNHEY, CDR2 SVGAGI. There are 12 residues in the CDR3. The CDR3 region is CARGGSYNEQFL. CDR3 nucleotide sequence: TGTGCACGCGGGGGGTCCTACAATGAGCAGTTCTTG.

With regard to this clonotype: One end of the junction varies from germline; a read error may be responsible. The chain recombines TRBV11-2 with TRBJ2-2, with D unclear. Per the germline V gene, CDR1 is SGHAT and CDR2 is FQNNGV. This CDR3 region has 12 residues. The CDR3 sequence is CVSSSGFGELFF. The CDR3 nucleotides are TGTGTCAGCAGCTCTGGGTTCGGGGAGCTGTTTTTT.

About this clonotype itself: A single base separates this from a much larger clone, so it may be a read error. V is TRBV29-1 and J is TRBJ1-2; no firm D call. Trimming pared 0 bases from V and 6 bases from J, leaving 14 bases between. Germline CDR1 reads SQVTM; CDR2 reads ANQGSEA. This CDR3 comprises 14 residues. CDR3 DNA: TGCAGCGTTGAAGATCCATTTCGGGGTGATGGCTACACCTTC. Protein product: CSVEDPFRGDGYTF.

This clonotype was recorded a few times. The chain combines TRBV12-3 or TRBV12-4 with TRBJ2-2, with D possibly matching TRBD1 (5 bases). V was cut by 4 bases and J by 4 bases, with 10 bases left in between. The CDR3 spans 14 residues. For the CDR3, the DNA is TGTGCCAGCAGTTGGCAGGGTACCACCGGGGAGCTGTTTTTT. Amino acids: CASSWQGTTGELFF.

The J gene is TRBJ2-2, the V gene TRBV20-1, with a possible D match to TRBD2 (6 bases). The CDR3 is made up of 15 amino acids. Trimming took off 0 bases at V and 2 bases at J, with 10 bases between the two ends. Germline values: CDR1 DFQATT, CDR2 SNEGSKA (reference sequence). CDR3 sequence reads: CSAREASVNTGELFF. CDR3 in DNA: TGCAGTGCTAGAGAGGCTAGCGTTAACACCGGGGAGCTGTTTTTT.

This clonotype was observed a single time. A much bigger clone sits one base away, suggesting this may be a read error. The genes are TRBV29-1 and TRBJ2-7; 11 nucleotides line up with TRBD2. In germline, CDR1 is SQVTM, CDR2 ANQGSEA. The J segment lost 10 bases and the V segment lost 7 bases, leaving 12 bases of the junction unmatched. This CDR3 is built from 13 residues. The CDR3 region is CSAGTSGTGDQYF. CDR3 coding DNA: TGCAGCGCCGGGACTAGCGGAACGGGCGACCAGTACTTC.

The genes are TRBV12-3 or TRBV12-4 and TRBJ2-1; D ambiguous. Trimming stripped 6 bases from V and 6 bases from J, with 6 bases between. The CDR3 extends over 11 amino acids. CDR3 protein: CASSTRNEQFF. Here the CDR3 DNA reads TGTGCCAGCAGCACTCGCAATGAGCAGTTCTTC.

Turning to this clonotype: With a much larger clone just one base away, this may be a read error. The chain links TRBV12-3 or TRBV12-4 to TRBJ2-7; TRBD1 matches at 9 bases. The CDR3 runs to 15 residues. Written as DNA, the CDR3 is TGTGTCAGCAGTTTAGCCGGGACAGGGTGGTACGAGCAGTACTTC. Translating gives CVSSLAGTGWYEQYF.

This sequence joins TRBV6-2 or TRBV6-3 and TRBJ2-1; TRBD2 aligns across 9 bases. The CDR3 contains 16 residues. V shed 3 bases and J 10 bases; nucleotides not matched to a gene: 13. Per the germline V gene, CDR1 is MNHEY and CDR2 is SVGEGT. The CDR3 reads CASSYAWASGKVEQFF. CDR3 bases: TGTGCCAGCAGTTATGCGTGGGCTAGCGGGAAGGTCGAGCAGTTCTTC.

This clonotype was seen ten or more times. V gene TRBV12-3 or TRBV12-4 combines with J gene TRBJ1-6; the D gene is possibly TRBD1 (5 bases). Trimming took 5 bases from V and 10 from J, leaving 12 bases between them. This CDR3 spans 13 amino acids. The CDR3 region is CASSKAGDSPLHF. In DNA, the CDR3 is TGTGCCAGCAGTAAGGCTGGGGACTCACCCCTCCACTTT.

About this clonotype: A much larger clone lies a single base off, so this may be a read error. The chain has TRBV6-1 and TRBJ1-5; D call uncertain. Trimming took 6 bases from V and 2 from J, leaving 11 bases between them. The CDR3 spans 14 residues. Germline loops: CDR1 MNHNS, CDR2 SASEGT. CDR3 coding DNA: TGTGCCAGCAGAGAGCTATATGGCAATCAGCCCCAGCATTTT. Translation: CASRELYGNQPQHF.

The chain couples TRBV11-3 to TRBJ2-6, with 10 bases fitting TRBD2. The CDR3 spans 17 residues. From germline, CDR1 is SGHNT and CDR2 YENEEA. Trimming took 11 bases from V and 0 from J; bases not matched to a gene: 10. The CDR3 here is CAGSSRTSGSGANVLTF. CDR3 DNA sequence: TGTGCCGGTAGCTCGCGGACTAGCGGCTCTGGGGCCAACGTCCTGACTTTC.

On this clonotype: This may be a read error, as it is one base from a much larger clone. The chain links TRBV11-3 to TRBJ2-7; possible D gene TRBD2, 6 bases. Trimming stripped 7 bases from V and 5 bases from J, with 18 bases between. The V gene's germline CDR1 is SGHNT and CDR2 YENEEA. The CDR3 is 14 residues long. In DNA form, the CDR3 reads TGTGCCAGCAACTTGGGGGGACCGGGGAACGAGCAGTACTTC. Protein: CASNLGGPGNEQYF.

This clonotype was seen just once. The genes are TRBV4-1 and TRBJ1-4, with D possibly TRBD1 on 5 matching bases. The CDR3 sequence is 15 residues long. The germline V and J ends were trimmed by 6 bases and 7 bases, with 18 bases remaining between them. Germline V gene lookup returns CDR1 MGHRA and CDR2 YSYEKL. The CDR3 DNA follows: TGCGCCAGCAGTCAGGTGAGGGGATCTAGTGAAAAACTGTTTTTT. This translates into CASSQVRGSSEKLFF.

As for this clonotype: One junction end disagrees with the germline gene, perhaps due to a read error. The rearrangement joins TRBV7-9 to TRBJ2-3; no firm D call. The CDR3 is 13 amino acids. Per germline, CDR1 SEHNR and CDR2 FQNEAQ (reference sequence). This chain's CDR3 is CAGSQRRADTQYF. CDR3 DNA: TGTGCCGGCAGCCAGCGACGCGCAGATACGCAGTATTTT. Drawing the rest from reference TRBV7-9 and TRBJ2-3, the complete variable domain is DTGVSQNPRHKITKRGQNVTFRCDPISEHNRLYWYRQTLGQGPEFLTYFQNEAQLEKSRLLSDRFSAERPKGSFSTLEIQRTEQGDSAMYLCAGSQRRADTQYFGPGTRLTVL.

This clonotype was picked up many times. The gene calls are TRBV12-3 or TRBV12-4 and TRBJ1-2; D is possibly TRBD1 (6 bases). The CDR3 length is 15 residues. V lost 3 bases, J lost 3 bases, and 14 bases lay in between. The CDR3 DNA reads as TGTGCCAGCAGTTTTTGGGGGGCGCCTGACTATGGCTACACCTTC. Protein sequence: CASSFWGAPDYGYTF.